A single sample gave rise to the 14 T cell receptor beta chains below, sequenced in a study of blood T cell repertoires in COVID-19. Here immunoSEQ multiplex PCR was the method, and the copy in TCRdb shows in-frame clones only, minus some. The table has tens of thousands of clones, about nine tenths seen once. The sample taken for sequencing was peripheral blood. These receptors came from a man between 45 and 60 years old with COVID-19, enrolled during active disease.

J is TRBJ1-5 and V is TRBV2, with a possible D match to TRBD1 (5 bases). There are 14 residues in the CDR3. CDR1 is SNHLY, CDR2 FYNNEI, per germline. Between the trimmed V and J ends, which lost 4 bases and 5 bases, there was a span of 12 bases. CDR3 amino acids: CASSGAGRDQPQHF. CDR3 DNA sequence: TGTGCCAGCAGTGGGGCGGGACGAGATCAGCCCCAGCATTTT.

This chain connects TRBV7-8 to TRBJ2-1; 11 bases align to TRBD2. CDR1 is SGHVS, CDR2 FQNEAQ, per germline. The CDR3 length is 15 residues. The junction had 10 bases not matched to a gene; V was cut back by 6 bases and J by 9 bases. DNA for the CDR3: TGTGCCAGCAGACGACGTGGGGGACTAGCGGCTGAGCAGTTCTTC. Amino acid sequence: CASRRRGGLAAEQFF.

V usage is TRBV9 and J usage is TRBJ1-1; a possible D gene is TRBD1 (5 bases). V lost 3 bases and J 4 bases, leaving 16 bases between the germline ends. CDR3 length equals 15 residues. Germline CDR1 is SGDLS and CDR2 is YYNGEE. DNA of the CDR3: TGTGCCAGCAGCGCAGCCCCCGGAACAGGCACTGAAGCTTTCTTT. This codes for CASSAAPGTGTEAFF.

The V call is TRBV10-3, the J call TRBJ1-2, with D hard to call. The CDR3 length is 16 residues. The germline V gene encodes CDR1 ENHRY and CDR2 SYGVKD. V was clipped by 7 bases and J by 1 base, with 19 bases between them. In DNA form, the CDR3 reads TGTGCCATCACCCCGAGCCAGGTGCTTGGTAACTATGGCTACACCTTC. It encodes CAITPSQVLGNYGYTF.

This chain joins TRBV19 and TRBJ1-3, with 9 bases fitting TRBD1. The junction had 7 bases not matched to a gene; V was cut back by 5 bases and J by 2 bases. The CDR3 has 16 amino acids. In germline, CDR1 is LNHDA, CDR2 SQIVND (reference sequence). The CDR3 DNA reads TGTGCCAGTAGTCGAACAGGGGGCTCTCCTGGAAACACCATATATTTT. Translation gives CASSRTGGSPGNTIYF.

The chain combines TRBV28 with TRBJ1-3, with D maybe TRBD1 (6 bases). From germline, CDR1 is MDHEN and CDR2 SYDVKM. CDR3 length: 14 residues. V was trimmed by 8 bases and J by 1 base, leaving 12 bases between them. CDR3 sequence (DNA): TGTGCCAGCCTCACGACAGGTTCTGGAAACACCATATATTTT. It encodes CASLTTGSGNTIYF.

This chain joins TRBV7-2 and TRBJ2-3; the match to TRBD2 covers 7 bases. Germline trimming cut 3 bases from V and 1 base from J; bases unmatched to any gene: 13. The CDR3 length is 18 residues. Germline CDR1 and CDR2: SGHTA and FQGNSA. CDR3 coding DNA: TGTGCCAGCAGCTTCCCCCCGGGTGGCGGGAGCCGCACAGATACGCAGTATTTT. Its protein product is CASSFPPGGGSRTDTQYF.

The chain recombines TRBV5-8 with TRBJ1-2, with D unresolved. Germline CDR1 and CDR2: SGHTS and YDEGEE. The CDR3 covers 15 residues. Trimming took 1 base from V and 2 from J, leaving 12 bases between them. The CDR3 is CASSLNPGINYGYTF. CDR3 nucleotide sequence: TGTGCCAGCAGCTTGAATCCGGGTATCAACTATGGCTACACCTTC.

The chain links TRBV5-1 to TRBJ1-4; the match to TRBD1 covers 10 bases. Germline values: CDR1 SGHRS, CDR2 YFSETQ. The CDR3 extends over 14 amino acids. V was clipped by 4 bases and J by 8 bases; unmatched bases: 5. CDR3 residues: CASSPGQGREKLFF. CDR3 DNA: TGCGCCAGCAGCCCGGGACAGGGGAGGGAAAAACTGTTTTTT.

This clone showed up just once. CDR3 loop: CAISEYTGTDGPLHF. The CDR3 DNA follows: TGTGCCATCAGTGAGTACACCGGGACAGACGGACCCCTCCACTTT. V is TRBV10-3 and J is TRBJ1-6; TRBD1 aligns across 7 bases. The V and J ends lost 1 base and 12 bases, in that order; junction bases with no gene match: 9. The V gene's germline CDR1 is ENHRY and CDR2 SYGVKD. The CDR3 has 15 amino acids.

The chain couples TRBV7-2 to TRBJ2-7, with 11 bases that match TRBD2. The CDR3 sequence is 16 residues long. Germline assignment: CDR1 SGHTA and CDR2 FQGNSA. The trim removed 3 bases at V and 5 bases at J, leaving 9 bases unmatched. The CDR3 is CASSFSGRASIHEQYF. The CDR3 DNA sequence: TGTGCCAGCAGCTTTAGCGGGAGGGCCTCCATCCACGAGCAGTACTTC.

This sequence joins TRBV4-1 and TRBJ2-5, with TRBD1 identical over 9 bases. After removal of 0 bases from V and 5 bases from J, the junction contained 7 bases not matched to a gene. The CDR3 has 16 residues. Germline V CDR1 and CDR2: MGHRA, YSYEKL. CDR3 nucleotides: TGCGCCAGCAGCCAAGACTTACAGGGGGCTAGGGAGACCCAGTACTTC. This gives the protein CASSQDLQGARETQYF.

The chain joins TRBV5-3 to TRBJ1-2; TRBD1 is a possible D gene (5 bases). TRBV5-3 has ORF status, its function being uncertain. The CDR3 extends over 13 amino acids. V was shortened by 1 base and J by 7 bases, with 11 bases between the two germline ends. CDR3 DNA sequence: TGTGCCAGAAGCTTGTCAGGGAAGGGTGGCTACACCTTC. Translated, it gives CARSLSGKGGYTF.

This clone was seen a single time. CDR3 in amino acids: CASSLERTGGTEAFF. In nucleotides, the CDR3 is TGCGCCAGCAGCTTGGAACGGACAGGGGGCACTGAAGCTTTCTTT. This chain joins TRBV5-1 and TRBJ1-1; 10 positions match TRBD1. Looked up from germline, CDR1 is SGHRS and CDR2 is YFSETQ. J lost 4 bases, V lost 0 bases, and 3 bases had no gene match. The CDR3 has 15 residues.